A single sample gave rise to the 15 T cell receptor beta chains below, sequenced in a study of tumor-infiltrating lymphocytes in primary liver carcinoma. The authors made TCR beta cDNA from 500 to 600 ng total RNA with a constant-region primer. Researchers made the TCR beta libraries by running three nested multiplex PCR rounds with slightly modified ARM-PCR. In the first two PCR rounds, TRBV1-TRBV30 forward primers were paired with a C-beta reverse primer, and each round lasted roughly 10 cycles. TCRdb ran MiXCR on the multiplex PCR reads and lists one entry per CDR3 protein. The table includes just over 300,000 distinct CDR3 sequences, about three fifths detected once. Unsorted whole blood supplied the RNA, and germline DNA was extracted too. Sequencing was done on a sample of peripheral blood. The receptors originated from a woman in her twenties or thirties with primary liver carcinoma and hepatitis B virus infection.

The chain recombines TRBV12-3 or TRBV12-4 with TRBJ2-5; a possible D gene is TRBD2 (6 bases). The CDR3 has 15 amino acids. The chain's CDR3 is CVNSTYPGSEETQYF. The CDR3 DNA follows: TGTGTCAACAGTACCTACCCCGGGAGTGAAGAGACCCAGTACTTC.

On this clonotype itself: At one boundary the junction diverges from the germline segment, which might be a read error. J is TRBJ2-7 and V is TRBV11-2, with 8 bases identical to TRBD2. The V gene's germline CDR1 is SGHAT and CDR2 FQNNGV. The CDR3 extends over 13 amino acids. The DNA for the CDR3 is TGTGCCGGCAGCTTCGGCGGACTAGCCGAGCAGTACTTC. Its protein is CAGSFGGLAEQYF. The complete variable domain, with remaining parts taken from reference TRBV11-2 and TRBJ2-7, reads EAGVAQSPRYKIIEKRQSVAFWCNPISGHATLYWYQQILGQGPKLLIQFQNNGVVDDSQLPKDRFSAERLKGVDSTLKIQPAKLEDSAVYLCAGSFGGLAEQYFGPGTRLTVT.

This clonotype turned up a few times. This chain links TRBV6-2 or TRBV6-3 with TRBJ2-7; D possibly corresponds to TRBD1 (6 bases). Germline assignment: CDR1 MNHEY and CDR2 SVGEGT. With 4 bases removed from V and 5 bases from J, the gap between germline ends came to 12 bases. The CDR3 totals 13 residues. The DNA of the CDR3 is TGTGCCAGCAGTTCCCCGTGGACAGACGAGCAGTACTTC. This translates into CASSSPWTDEQYF.

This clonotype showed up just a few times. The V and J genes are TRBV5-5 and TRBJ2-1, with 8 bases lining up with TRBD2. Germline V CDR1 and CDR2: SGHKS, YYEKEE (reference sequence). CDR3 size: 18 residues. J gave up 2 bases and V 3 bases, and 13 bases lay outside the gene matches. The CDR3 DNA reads TGTGCCAGCAGCTCAGAATGGGGCGGGAGGTCAACCTACAATGAGCAGTTCTTC. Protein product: CASSSEWGGRSTYNEQFF.

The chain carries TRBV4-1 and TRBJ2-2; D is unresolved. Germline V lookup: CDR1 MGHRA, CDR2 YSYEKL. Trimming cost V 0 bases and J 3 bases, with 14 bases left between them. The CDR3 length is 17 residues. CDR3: CASSQELDKLYTGELFF. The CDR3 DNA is TGCGCCAGCAGCCAAGAGCTAGACAAGCTTTACACCGGGGAGCTGTTTTTT.

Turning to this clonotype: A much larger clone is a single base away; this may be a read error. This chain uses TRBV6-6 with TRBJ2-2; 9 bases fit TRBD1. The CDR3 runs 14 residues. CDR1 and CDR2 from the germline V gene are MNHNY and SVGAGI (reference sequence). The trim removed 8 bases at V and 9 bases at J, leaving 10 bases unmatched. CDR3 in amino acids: CASRRGQGTRELFF. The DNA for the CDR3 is TGTGCCAGCCGACGGGGACAGGGAACCCGGGAGCTGTTTTTT.

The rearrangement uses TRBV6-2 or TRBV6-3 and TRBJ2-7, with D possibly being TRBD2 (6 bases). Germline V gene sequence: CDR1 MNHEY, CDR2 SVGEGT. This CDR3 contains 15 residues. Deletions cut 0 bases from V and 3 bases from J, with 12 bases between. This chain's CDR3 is CASSYSSSVHYEQYF. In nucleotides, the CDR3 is TGTGCCAGCAGTTACTCTTCTAGCGTACACTACGAGCAGTACTTC.

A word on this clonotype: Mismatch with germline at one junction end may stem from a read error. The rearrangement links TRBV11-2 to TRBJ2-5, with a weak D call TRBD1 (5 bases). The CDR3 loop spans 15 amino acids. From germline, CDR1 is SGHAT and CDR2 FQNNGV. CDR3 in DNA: TGTGCCAGCAGCACGTCGCTGGTCAGGGCAGAGACCCAATACTTC. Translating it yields CASSTSLVRAETQYF.

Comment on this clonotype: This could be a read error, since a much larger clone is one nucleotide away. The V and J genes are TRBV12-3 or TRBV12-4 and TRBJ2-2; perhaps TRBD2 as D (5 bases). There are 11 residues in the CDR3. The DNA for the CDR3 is TGTGCCAGCAGTTCTGCCGGGGAGCCGTTTTTT. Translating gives CASSSAGEPFF.

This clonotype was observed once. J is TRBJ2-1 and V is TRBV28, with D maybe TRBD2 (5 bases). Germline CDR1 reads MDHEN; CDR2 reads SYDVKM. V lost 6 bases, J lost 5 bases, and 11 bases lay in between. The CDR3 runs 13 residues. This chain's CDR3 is CASSTGINNEQFF. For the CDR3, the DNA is TGTGCCAGCAGCACCGGGATAAACAATGAGCAGTTCTTC.

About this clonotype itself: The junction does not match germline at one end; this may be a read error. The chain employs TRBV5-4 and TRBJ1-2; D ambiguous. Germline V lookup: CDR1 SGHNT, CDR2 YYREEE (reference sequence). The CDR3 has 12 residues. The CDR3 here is CASSRDGYGCTF. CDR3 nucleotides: TGTGCCAGCAGTCGTGACGGATATGGCTGCACCTTC.

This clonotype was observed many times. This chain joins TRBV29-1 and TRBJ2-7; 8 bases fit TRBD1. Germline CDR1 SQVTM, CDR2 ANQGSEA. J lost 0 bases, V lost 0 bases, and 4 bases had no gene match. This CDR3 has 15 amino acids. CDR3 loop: CSVEEPGQGSYEQYF. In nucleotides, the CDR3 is TGCAGCGTTGAAGAACCCGGACAGGGCTCCTACGAGCAGTACTTC.

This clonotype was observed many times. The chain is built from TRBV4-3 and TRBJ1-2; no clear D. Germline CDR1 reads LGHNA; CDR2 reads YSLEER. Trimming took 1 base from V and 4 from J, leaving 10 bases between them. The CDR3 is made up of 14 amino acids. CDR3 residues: CASSQGTAGYGYTF. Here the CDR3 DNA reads TGCGCCAGCAGCCAAGGAACGGCCGGCTATGGCTACACCTTC.

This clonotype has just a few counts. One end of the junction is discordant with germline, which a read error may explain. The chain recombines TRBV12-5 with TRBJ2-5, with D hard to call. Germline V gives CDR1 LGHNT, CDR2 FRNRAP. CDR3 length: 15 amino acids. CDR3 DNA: TGTGCTAGTGGTTTGTGTTTGGTCCCGCGAGAGACCAAGTACTTC. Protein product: CASGLCLVPRETKYF.

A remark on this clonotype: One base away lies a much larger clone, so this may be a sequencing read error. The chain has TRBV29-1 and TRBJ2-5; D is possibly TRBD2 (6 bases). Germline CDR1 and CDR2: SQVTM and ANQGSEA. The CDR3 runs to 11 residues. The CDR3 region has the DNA TGCAGCATCTTAGCGGAAGAGGCCCAGTACTTC. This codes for CSILAEEAQYF.